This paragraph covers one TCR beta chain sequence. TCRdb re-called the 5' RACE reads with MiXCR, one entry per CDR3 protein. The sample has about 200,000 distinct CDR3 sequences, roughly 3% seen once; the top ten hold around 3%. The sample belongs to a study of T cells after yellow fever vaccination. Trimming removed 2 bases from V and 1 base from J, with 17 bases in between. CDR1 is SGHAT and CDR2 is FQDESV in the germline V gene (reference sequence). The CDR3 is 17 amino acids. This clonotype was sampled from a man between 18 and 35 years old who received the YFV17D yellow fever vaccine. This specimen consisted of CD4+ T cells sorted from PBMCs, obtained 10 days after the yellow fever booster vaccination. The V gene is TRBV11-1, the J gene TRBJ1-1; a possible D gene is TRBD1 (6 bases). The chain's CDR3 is CASSLTPDSLPNTEAFF. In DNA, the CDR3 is TGTGCCAGCAGCTTAACCCCGGACAGCTTACCGAACACTGAAGCTTTCTTT.